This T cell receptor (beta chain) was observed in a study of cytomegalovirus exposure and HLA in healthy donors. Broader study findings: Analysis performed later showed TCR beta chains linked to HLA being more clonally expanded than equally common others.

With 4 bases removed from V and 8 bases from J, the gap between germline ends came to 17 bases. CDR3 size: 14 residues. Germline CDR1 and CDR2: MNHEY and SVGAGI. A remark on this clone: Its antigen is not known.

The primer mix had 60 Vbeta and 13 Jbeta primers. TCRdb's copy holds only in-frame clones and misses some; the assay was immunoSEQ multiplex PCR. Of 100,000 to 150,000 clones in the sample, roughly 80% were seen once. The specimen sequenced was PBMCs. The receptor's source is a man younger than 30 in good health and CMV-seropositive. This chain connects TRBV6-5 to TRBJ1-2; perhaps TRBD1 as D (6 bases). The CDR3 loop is CASSSQQGWGGYTF. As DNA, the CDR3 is TGTGCCAGCAGTTCGCAACAGGGTTGGGGAGGCTACACCTTC.